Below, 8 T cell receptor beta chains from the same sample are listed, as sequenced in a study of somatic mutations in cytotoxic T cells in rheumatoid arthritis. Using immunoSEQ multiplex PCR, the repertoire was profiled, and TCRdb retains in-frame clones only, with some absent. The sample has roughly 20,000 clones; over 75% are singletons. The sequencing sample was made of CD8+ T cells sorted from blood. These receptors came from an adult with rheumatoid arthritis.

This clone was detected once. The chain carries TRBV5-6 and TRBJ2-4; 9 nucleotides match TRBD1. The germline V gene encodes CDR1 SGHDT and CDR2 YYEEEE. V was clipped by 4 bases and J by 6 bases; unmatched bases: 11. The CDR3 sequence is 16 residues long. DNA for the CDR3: TGTGCCAGCAGCATCTGGACAGGGGAGGTCGGAAACATTCAGTACTTC. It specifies CASSIWTGEVGNIQYF.

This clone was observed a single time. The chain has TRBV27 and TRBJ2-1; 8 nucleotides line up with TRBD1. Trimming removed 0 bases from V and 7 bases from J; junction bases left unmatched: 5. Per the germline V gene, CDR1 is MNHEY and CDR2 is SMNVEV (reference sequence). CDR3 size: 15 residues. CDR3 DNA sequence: TGTGCCAGCAGTTTATCGCGGAGACAGGGGAATGAGCAGTTCTTC. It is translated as CASSLSRRQGNEQFF.

This CDR3 reads CASSLAGVADTQYF. The CDR3 nucleotides are TGTGCCAGCAGCCTTGCCGGGGTGGCAGATACGCAGTATTTT. The chain uses TRBV7-2 and TRBJ2-3; D is possibly TRBD2 (5 bases). The germline V gene encodes CDR1 SGHTA and CDR2 FQGNSA. Trimming cost V 5 bases and J 4 bases, with 13 bases left between them. CDR3 length: 14 amino acids.

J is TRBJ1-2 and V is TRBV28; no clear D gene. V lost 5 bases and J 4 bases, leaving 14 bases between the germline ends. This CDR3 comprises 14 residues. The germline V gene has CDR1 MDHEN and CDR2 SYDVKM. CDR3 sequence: CASSQLRGGYGYTF. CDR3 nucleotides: TGTGCCAGCAGTCAGTTACGGGGAGGCTATGGCTACACCTTC.

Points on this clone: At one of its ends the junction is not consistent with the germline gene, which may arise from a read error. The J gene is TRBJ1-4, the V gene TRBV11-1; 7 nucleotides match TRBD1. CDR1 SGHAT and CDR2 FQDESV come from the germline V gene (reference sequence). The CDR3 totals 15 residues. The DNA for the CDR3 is TGTGCCAGCAGCTTAACCGGGACAGCTAATGAAGAACTGTTTTTT. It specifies CASSLTGTANEELFF.

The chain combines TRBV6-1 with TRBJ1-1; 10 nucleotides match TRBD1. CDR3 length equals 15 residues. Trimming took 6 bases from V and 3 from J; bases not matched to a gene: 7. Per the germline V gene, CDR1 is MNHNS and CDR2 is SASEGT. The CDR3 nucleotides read TGTGCCAGCAGCGACAGGGGGCTTCAGGACACTGAAGCTTTCTTT. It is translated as CASSDRGLQDTEAFF.

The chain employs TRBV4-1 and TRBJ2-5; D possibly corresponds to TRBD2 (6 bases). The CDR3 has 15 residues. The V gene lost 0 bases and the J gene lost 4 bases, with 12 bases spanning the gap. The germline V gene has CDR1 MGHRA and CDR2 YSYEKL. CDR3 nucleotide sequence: TGCGCCAGCAGCCAAGAGGAGGGACTGTTAGAGACCCAGTACTTC. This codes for CASSQEEGLLETQYF.

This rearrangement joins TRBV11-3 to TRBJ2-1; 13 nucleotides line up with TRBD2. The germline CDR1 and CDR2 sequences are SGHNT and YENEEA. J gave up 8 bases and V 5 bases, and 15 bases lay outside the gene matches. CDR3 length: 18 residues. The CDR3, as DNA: TGTGCCAGCAGCACCGGACTAGCGGGAGACGCAAGGGGGTATGAGCAGTTCTTC. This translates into CASSTGLAGDARGYEQFF.